This T cell receptor beta chain comes out of a study of CD8+ T cells in alopecia areata (dated by TCRdb to 2016 to 2018). Concerning the study at large: Treated patients were enrolled in an open-label pilot trial of oral tofacitinib, 5 to 10 mg twice daily, for moderate-to-severe alopecia areata. Biopsies were taken from tofacitinib-treated patients at baseline and at 4 and 24 weeks of treatment, and a later scalp biopsy was taken in several of the tofacitinib-treated patients. Patients received tofacitinib for 6 to 18 months and were then followed off drug for 6 months to check for delayed response and recurrence. Amplification of TCRbeta CDR3 regions was done by immunoSEQ multiplex PCR using 35 Vbeta forward primers and 13 Jbeta reverse primers. Disease severity in treated patients was measured with the SALT score, which quantifies the percentage of affected scalp surface area. RNA was extracted with the PAXgene miRNA kit for fixed scalp, the miRNeasy kit for PBMCs, and the RNeasy kit for mouse skin. To study T cell clonal expansion in alopecia areata, the researchers applied high-throughput TCRbeta sequencing to both the C3H/HeJ mouse model and human patients. Clonality in the scalp was compared among normal scalp (n=4), patchy alopecia areata scalp (n=8), and alopecia totalis/universalis scalp (n=8). In humans, TCRbeta sequencing was performed on scalp tissue and on sorted CD4+ and CD8+ peripheral blood T cells from healthy controls and from patients with patchy or totalis/universalis alopecia areata.

From cysteine to phenylalanine, the CDR3 is 13 amino acids long. The DNA shown is the 39-base CDR3, in frame from base 1. V is pared back by 4 bases and J by 4 bases, with 10 bases lying between the germline termini. Based on the germline V gene, the CDR1 and CDR2 sequences are SGHTA and FQGNSA. Study-wide conclusions, independent of this receptor: Tofacitinib significantly decreased scalp clonality and the number of expanded CD8+ clones among the top 100 scalp clones. Compared with mice, TCR sequences shared between patients were less clear, possibly partly because of HLA diversity across the patient population. Unlike mouse skin, which is dominated by gammadelta T cells, normal human skin has resident alphabeta T cells that are also sequenced, and this complicates analysis of the scalp TCR repertoire. Many expanded lesional clones persisted in scalp and blood during tofacitinib treatment, which may partly explain relapse after stopping treatment. Lesional scalp, especially in alopecia totalis/universalis, showed higher clonality and more expanded CD8+ clones than normal scalp, suggesting antigenic drive. Because the treated cohort was small and had just a single nonresponder, larger studies are needed to establish links between baseline CD8+ expansion and response.

The meaning of the sample's treatment or condition label: oral pan-JAK inhibitor, 5-10 mg twice daily. Peripheral blood and lesional scalp punch biopsies were obtained from patients with alopecia areata. PBMCs were isolated by density centrifugation and stained for CD3, CD4 and CD8, and CD4+ and CD8+ T cells were sorted on a FACSAria. Library construction relied on the immunoSEQ multiplex PCR assay. RNA was extracted from all samples and reverse transcribed into cDNA, which served as template for TCR sequencing. SuperScript III was used for first-strand cDNA synthesis, primed with a 2:1 mix of oligo-dT and random hexamers. A synthetic immune receptor repertoire was used to measure amplification bias, and any remaining bias was corrected computationally. The paper's processing steps were these. Raw reads were preprocessed to remove errors, and CDR3 was defined by IMGT conventions from the conserved cysteine to phenylalanine. Clonality was computed by normalizing Shannon entropy by log2 of the number of productive unique TCRs and subtracting the result from 1. Whether each scalp clone was CD4 or CD8 was inferred by checking scalp TCRbeta sequences against the CD4 and CD8 repertoires from sorted blood. TCRdb stores this immuneACCESS table with in-frame sequences only. Part of the clones is absent; in the studies checked, under half of the shortfall reflects unresolved V genes, and no reason is known for the rest. V and J calls and clone size are copied from that table; D and trimming were computed from the DNA. This sample is represented by about 260,000 clones; roughly 60% of them were singletons. Around 0.92% of the sample is taken by the ten largest.

Concerning this clone: Its cognate antigen has yet to be identified. Base-call qualities are not available, and no considerably larger clone is one nucleotide away.

Specimen: CD4+ T cells sorted from blood, collected between weeks 51 and 54, from a patient treated with tofacitinib. The rearrangement combines TRBV7-2 with TRBJ2-5; the best D guess is TRBD2, with 5 bases matching. The origin of this receptor is a human donor with alopecia areata. This receptor has the CDR3 CASSWRLRETQYF. The DNA sequence is as follows: TGTGCCAGCAGCTGGAGGTTGCGAGAGACCCAGTACTTC.